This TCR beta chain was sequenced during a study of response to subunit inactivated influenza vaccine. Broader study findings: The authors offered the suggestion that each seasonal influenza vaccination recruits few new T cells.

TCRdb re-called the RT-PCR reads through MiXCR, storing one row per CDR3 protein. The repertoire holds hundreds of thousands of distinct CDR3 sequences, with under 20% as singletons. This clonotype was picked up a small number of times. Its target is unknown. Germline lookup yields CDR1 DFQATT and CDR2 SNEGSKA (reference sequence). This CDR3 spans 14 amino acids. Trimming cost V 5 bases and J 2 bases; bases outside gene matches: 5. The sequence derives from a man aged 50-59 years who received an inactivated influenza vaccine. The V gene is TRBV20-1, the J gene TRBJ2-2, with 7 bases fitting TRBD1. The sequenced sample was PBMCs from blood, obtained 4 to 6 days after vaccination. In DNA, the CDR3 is TGCAGTGCTCCGGACAGGCTCAACACCGGGGAGCTGTTTTTT. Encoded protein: CSAPDRLNTGELFF.